The present T cell receptor beta chain was sequenced within a study of vaccination and CD4 T cells after COVID-19 (dated by TCRdb to the early 2020s). Some background on the complete study: The convalescent cohort included six males and four females, with two Hispanic individuals, seven Caucasians, two Asians and one multiracial person. Participants got two doses of the Pfizer-BioNTech BNT162b2 vaccine (n=8) or two doses of the Moderna mRNA-1273 vaccine (n=2). Post-COVID blood samples were collected from convalescent patients a median of approximately 100 days after diagnosis, with a range of roughly 35 to 161 days. The time from the second vaccine dose to post-vaccine blood sampling had a median of roughly 79 days and ranged from roughly 13 to 241 days. For stimulating the cultures, overlapping spike peptide pools were used, derived from SARS-CoV-2 as well as from the common cold coronaviruses HCoV-NL63, HCoV-OC43 and HCoV-229E. Control cultures used a CEFX viral epitope pool as positive control, an HIV-1 Nef peptide pool as negative control, or no peptide. In 10 COVID-19 convalescent patients and a few infection-naive healthy vaccine recipients, the spike-specific CD4+ TCR repertoire before mRNA vaccination was compared with the repertoire after mRNA vaccination. At the TCR clonotype level, an earlier paper using these donors assessed memory CD4+ T cell crossreactivity between SARS-CoV-2 and common cold coronavirus spike proteins.

After removal of 5 bases from V and 4 bases from J, the junction retains 10 bases not matched to a gene. Including cysteine and phenylalanine, the CDR3 has 15 amino acids. Solely the CDR3 DNA is kept, with 45 bases framed from the first base. For CDR1 and CDR2, the germline V gene lists SGHRS and YFSETQ. Library creation used PCR. DNA from cultured CD4+ T cells was subjected to TCR sequencing with the Oncomine TCR Beta short-read assay at the Johns Hopkins FTIC core. The QIAamp micro DNA kit was used to extract genomic DNA from the cultured CD4+ T cells. The Oncomine TCR Beta libraries from cultured CD4+ T cells were pooled using unique dual indexes and then sequenced on an Illumina iSeq 100. Per the source publication's procedure: Non-productive sequences were filtered out, and CDR3s that did not start with C, did not end with F or W, or were shorter than 7 amino acids were discarded. The MANAFEST web application identified antigen-specific clonotypes by comparing peptide-stimulated wells against reference wells and other culture wells. An FDR below 0.05, an odds ratio above 5, and a productive frequency above 0.1% in at least two of three replicate wells were required for clones to be considered positive. A clonotype counted as cross-reactive if it showed significant expansion both in the SARS-CoV-2 spike wells and in at least one common cold coronavirus spike condition. Levenshtein distances (stringdist) and unrooted phylogenetic trees (ape) in R version 3.6.1 were used to assess CDR3 homology. Clones were called with MiXCR by TCRdb after fastp trimmed the public reads at Q25, and only in-frame beta chains were retained. Every entry covers one CDR3 protein and lists the most common genes and DNA from its rows. It is TCRdb's table, rather than the study itself, that gives the V and J calls and clone size. Here the sample has approximately 11,000 distinct CDR3 sequences; approximately 35% occur a single time. The top ten clones comprise approximately 15% of the sample.

The research as a whole found: Among the post-vaccine SARS-CoV-2-reactive clones in convalescent patients, a median about 86% showed up only after vaccination, which suggests vaccine-specific priming. Relatively few convalescent patients were included in the study, and early timepoints after natural infection were not analyzed. An increase in the median number of SARS-CoV-2-reactive clonotypes from some 20 after infection to 38 after vaccination was observed, but the change was not found to be significant. Nearly all vaccine-specific clones in convalescent patients (304 of 307) were mono-reactive for SARS-CoV-2 spike rather than cross-reactive with common cold coronaviruses.

Remarks on this clonotype: This clone's antigen is unknown. It has no much larger one-base neighbor in the sample; base qualities were not kept.

What the treatment or condition label conveys for this sample: roughly ten-day PBMC culture with coronavirus spike peptide pools or control peptides (ViraFEST assay). CD4+ T cells from unexposed donors were collected before the COVID-19 pandemic (2011-2018). The ViraFEST assay was used in the study, in which antigen-specific T cells were expanded with peptide pools and expanded clonotypes were subsequently identified by TCR sequencing. Each well held roughly 2 million PBMCs cultured in IMDM containing roughly 5% human AB serum and approximately 10 IU/ml IL-2, with approximately 9.2 ug/ml peptide pools added. Half of the culture medium was replaced with fresh IL-2-containing medium on days 3 and 7. After around 11 days of culture, CD4+ T cells were isolated by negative selection using the EasySep CD4+ T cell isolation kit. As far as cell numbers permitted, CD4+ T cells from unexposed donors were tested for reactivity against SARS-CoV-2 S and N as well as four spike pools from common cold coronaviruses. Ficoll-Paque Plus gradient centrifugation was used to isolate PBMCs from whole blood, and the isolated PBMCs were then either used fresh or cryopreserved at -140C. Culture conditions were generally each tested in triplicate wells. Leukapheresis product for the unexposed donors was bought commercially.

The source of this sequence is a human donor in good health. The chain joins TRBV5-1 to TRBJ2-7; the junction holds 9 bases that match TRBD2. The specimen sequenced was CD4+ T cells from blood, cultured in vitro. The CDR3 region has the sequence CASRDLSGSRYEQYF. The nucleotide sequence reads as follows: TGCGCCAGCAGGGATCTTAGCGGGAGCCGGTACGAGCAGTACTTC.